Below, 2 T cell receptor beta chains from the same sample are listed, as sequenced in a study of T cells expressing NK-cell markers. TCRdb reprocessed the 5' RACE reads and keeps a single row for each CDR3 protein, giving no DNA. In all, the sample yields about 160,000 distinct CDR3 sequences. Sequenced: blood T cells: a sorted CD56 or NKG2C T cell subset, CD4+ or CD8+ T cells, or bulk PBMC T cells (not recorded which). These receptors were taken from a man between 18 and 69 years old in good health.

This chain connects TRBV19 to TRBJ2-7; TCRdb outputs TRBD2, but without DNA this stays unchecked. The CDR3 runs to 12 residues. CDR1 is LNHDA, CDR2 SQIVND, per germline (reference sequence). CDR3 sequence reads: CASTDGGTEQYF.

This sequence joins TRBV20-1 and TRBJ2-2; TCRdb returns TRBD1, unconfirmable since there is no DNA. Germline CDR1 DFQATT, CDR2 SNEGSKA (reference sequence). CDR3 length: 14 amino acids. CDR3 protein: CSAEGASVTGELFF.